The 24 T cell receptor beta chains given below trace back to one sample, sequenced in a study of cytomegalovirus exposure and HLA in healthy donors. PCR employed 60 Vbeta and 13 Jbeta primers. The data were produced by immunoSEQ multiplex PCR, yet TCRdb's version contains in-frame clones alone and is incomplete. The table records 110,000 to 150,000 clones, 70% to 85% of them present only once. The sequenced material came from PBMCs. These receptors all come from a woman aged 60-70 years in good health and CMV-seropositive.

The genes are TRBV18 and TRBJ2-1; 7 positions match TRBD2. V dropped 0 bases and J dropped 7; count of bases not matched to a gene: 6. This CDR3 spans 15 amino acids. Germline-derived CDR1 and CDR2 are KGHSH and LQKENI. As DNA, the CDR3 is TGTGCCAGCTCACCACCCACGGGAGGTAGGAATGAGCAGTTCTTC. This sequence encodes CASSPPTGGRNEQFF.

This clone was seen more than once but under ten times. V is TRBV14 and J is TRBJ1-1; D remains unclear. The CDR3 runs to 17 residues. CDR1 SGHDN and CDR2 FVKESK come from the germline V gene. V was clipped by 0 bases and J by 1 base, with 15 bases between them. The CDR3 coding sequence is TGTGCCAGCAGCCAAGATGGAAGGGAGAATTCGAACACTGAAGCTTTCTTT. Its translation: CASSQDGRENSNTEAFF.

This CDR3 reads CSVEISSYNEQFF. The CDR3 coding sequence is TGCAGCGTTGAGATTAGCTCCTACAATGAGCAGTTCTTC. V usage is TRBV29-1 and J usage is TRBJ2-1; D is unclear. There are 13 residues in the CDR3. The V gene's germline CDR1 is SQVTM and CDR2 ANQGSEA. The V end was cut by 3 bases, the J end by 0 bases, with 6 bases between.

This clone was observed a few times. This chain uses TRBV28 with TRBJ2-5; 8 bases are a match to TRBD2. The CDR3 spans 20 residues. Germline trimming cut 2 bases from V and 1 base from J; bases unmatched to any gene: 18. The germline CDR1 and CDR2 sequences are MDHEN and SYDVKM. CDR3 nucleotide sequence: TGTGCCAGCAGTTTACCCCTCAGGGTGGTAGCGGGATCGGGCCAAGAGACCCAGTACTTC. Amino acid sequence: CASSLPLRVVAGSGQETQYF. The variable domain in full, completed from reference TRBV28 and TRBJ2-5, reads DVKVTQSSRYLVKRTGEKVFLECVQDMDHENMFWYRQDPGLGLRLIYFSYDVKMKEKGDIPEGYSVSREKKERFSLILESASTNQTSMYLCASSLPLRVVAGSGQETQYFGPGTRLLVL.

This clone was recorded once. The genes are TRBV29-1 and TRBJ1-1; D is unresolved. Germline V gene data show CDR1 as SQVTM and CDR2 as ANQGSEA. Between the trimmed V and J ends, which lost 4 bases and 5 bases, there was a span of 17 bases. The CDR3 spans 14 residues. DNA of the CDR3: TGCAGCGTTGTTTTTCGGGGAAGTGTAACTGAAGCTTTCTTT. Its translation is CSVVFRGSVTEAFF. Drawing the rest from reference TRBV29-1 and TRBJ1-1, the complete variable domain is SAVISQKPSRDICQRGTSLTIQCQVDSQVTMMFWYRQQPGQSLTLIATANQGSEATYESGFVIDKFPISRPNLTFSTLTVSNMSPEDSSIYLCSVVFRGSVTEAFFGQGTRLTVV.

This clone has just a few counts. The chain joins TRBV6-1 to TRBJ1-5; perhaps TRBD1 as D (5 bases). The V and J ends lost 1 base and 9 bases respectively, with 13 bases between them. This CDR3 region has 14 residues. CDR1 and CDR2 from the germline V gene are MNHNS and SASEGT. CDR3 in amino acids: CASSEVGGSAPQHF. In DNA, the CDR3 is TGTGCCAGCAGTGAAGTCGGGGGTTCAGCGCCCCAGCATTTT.

V is TRBV7-8 and J is TRBJ2-3; D ambiguous. This CDR3 region has 18 residues. In germline, CDR1 is SGHVS, CDR2 FQNEAQ. With 3 bases removed from V and 2 bases from J, the gap between germline ends came to 21 bases. In DNA form, the CDR3 reads TGTGCCAGCAGCTTTGGGCGACGGCCACTGTTTGTCACAGATACGCAGTATTTT. It codes for CASSFGRRPLFVTDTQYF.

Concerning this clone: Other nucleotide sequences in the sample specify the same CDR3. This chain joins TRBV7-8 and TRBJ2-2; 13 nucleotides align to TRBD2. The germline gives CDR1 SGHVS, CDR2 FQNEAQ. The CDR3 sequence is 15 residues long. J lost 5 bases, V lost 3 bases, and 0 bases had no gene match. As DNA, the CDR3 is TGTGCCAGCAGCTTGGGACTAGCGGGGACCGGGGAGCTGTTTTTT. Protein product: CASSLGLAGTGELFF.

The gene calls are TRBV5-4 and TRBJ2-5; 7 positions match TRBD2. The CDR3 contains 16 residues. From germline, CDR1 is SGHNT and CDR2 YYREEE (reference sequence). After removal of 3 bases from V and 2 bases from J, the junction contained 10 bases not matched to a gene. CDR3 sequence (DNA): TGTGCCAGCAGCTCAATCAGCGGGACCGTACAAGAGACCCAGTACTTC. Its translation is CASSSISGTVQETQYF.

The gene calls are TRBV19 and TRBJ2-1; TRBD2 matches at 11 bases. V gave up 7 bases and J gave up 0 bases; unmatched junction bases: 14. CDR1 LNHDA and CDR2 SQIVND come from the germline V gene (reference sequence). CDR3 length: 19 amino acids. CDR3 protein: CASTGQSSGRRSSYNEQFF. The CDR3 nucleotides read TGTGCCAGTACCGGGCAGTCTAGCGGGAGGCGGAGCTCCTACAATGAGCAGTTCTTC.

V is TRBV28 and J is TRBJ1-1, with TRBD1 matching 7 bases. The CDR3 runs 13 residues. Per the germline V gene, CDR1 is MDHEN and CDR2 is SYDVKM. Unmatched junction bases numbered 6, after V lost 4 bases and J lost 7 bases. DNA for the CDR3: TGTGCCAGCAGTTGGACAGGACGGAGTGAAGCTTTCTTT. Encoded protein: CASSWTGRSEAFF.

This clone was seen a handful of times. CDR3 nucleotides: TGTGCCAGCAGCAGGGCAGGGGAATCCTACGAGCAGTACTTC. This sequence encodes CASSRAGESYEQYF. The chain is built from TRBV28 and TRBJ2-7; D may be TRBD1 (6 bases). The V and J ends lost 6 bases and 1 base respectively, with 13 bases between them. The germline V gene encodes CDR1 MDHEN and CDR2 SYDVKM. The CDR3 has 14 amino acids.

The V gene is TRBV9, the J gene TRBJ2-3; 8 nucleotides match TRBD1. V shed 1 base and J 4 bases; nucleotides not matched to a gene: 5. Germline V gene data show CDR1 as SGDLS and CDR2 as YYNGEE. The CDR3 has 15 amino acids. CDR3 in DNA: TGTGCCAGCAGCGTATTTCCGGGACAGGCAGATACGCAGTATTTT. Its translation: CASSVFPGQADTQYF.

Points on this clone: Other nucleotide sequences in the sample specify the same CDR3. V gene TRBV19 combines with J gene TRBJ2-7, with 7 bases fitting TRBD1. The CDR3 is made up of 13 amino acids. With 9 bases clipped from V and 3 bases from J, the junction kept 8 bases outside the gene matches. Germline assignment: CDR1 LNHDA and CDR2 SQIVND (reference sequence). The CDR3 nucleotides read TGTGCCAGCCCAAGACAGGGTTGCTACGAGCAGTACTTC. Amino acids: CASPRQGCYEQYF.

This chain joins TRBV7-9 and TRBJ1-6; no firm D call. CDR1 and CDR2 from the germline V gene are SEHNR and FQNEAQ (reference sequence). This CDR3 contains 14 residues. The V end lost 1 base, the J end lost 7 bases, and 8 bases lay between the germline ends. The CDR3 region is CASSLGSVNSPLHF. In DNA form, the CDR3 reads TGTGCCAGCAGCTTAGGGTCAGTGAATTCACCCCTCCACTTT.

The rearrangement joins TRBV29-1 to TRBJ1-1, with TRBD1 identical over 9 bases. CDR1 SQVTM and CDR2 ANQGSEA come from the germline V gene. Germline trimming cut 6 bases from V and 4 bases from J; bases unmatched to any gene: 3. The CDR3 runs 12 residues. CDR3 in DNA: TGCAGCGTAATGGACAGGGGCACTGAAGCTTTCTTT. Translation gives CSVMDRGTEAFF.

The chain is built from TRBV19 and TRBJ1-5, with TRBD1 as a possible D gene (6 bases). CDR1 is LNHDA and CDR2 is SQIVND in the germline V gene (reference sequence). Trimming stripped 7 bases from V and 2 bases from J, with 15 bases between. The CDR3 runs to 15 residues. CDR3 loop: CASTSGTGRNQPQHF. As DNA, the CDR3 is TGTGCCAGTACCTCAGGCACAGGGCGCAATCAGCCCCAGCATTTT.

The chain links TRBV7-8 to TRBJ2-1; tentative D call: TRBD2 (6 bases). V lost 5 bases and J 5 bases, leaving 16 bases between the germline ends. The CDR3 loop spans 15 amino acids. Germline V CDR1 and CDR2: SGHVS, FQNEAQ. The CDR3, as DNA: TGTGCCAGCAGCCCTCCGGGACTCCCGGACAATGAGCAGTTCTTC. It encodes CASSPPGLPDNEQFF.

The genes are TRBV27 and TRBJ2-5; tentative D call: TRBD2 (6 bases). Trimming took 3 bases from V and 5 from J, leaving 16 bases between them. The CDR3 totals 15 residues. CDR1 MNHEY and CDR2 SMNVEV come from the germline V gene (reference sequence). Written as DNA, the CDR3 is TGTGCCAGCAGTTTTGACCCGAGGCGGGACGAGACCCAGTACTTC. The encoded protein is CASSFDPRRDETQYF.

This chain uses TRBV2 with TRBJ2-5; 11 nucleotides line up with TRBD2. This CDR3 is built from 18 residues. Unmatched junction bases numbered 12, after V lost 4 bases and J lost 2 bases. Germline V lookup: CDR1 SNHLY, CDR2 FYNNEI. For the CDR3, the DNA is TGTGCCAGCAGTGGCCCAGGACTAGCGGGTGTTTTACAAGAGACCCAGTACTTC. It encodes CASSGPGLAGVLQETQYF.

This rearrangement joins TRBV25-1 to TRBJ2-1; 10 bases agree with TRBD2. V gave up 8 bases and J gave up 7 bases; unmatched junction bases: 8. The CDR3 contains 14 residues. Looked up from germline, CDR1 is MGHDK and CDR2 is SYGVNS. The DNA of the CDR3 is TGTGCCAGCCGTGGGCTAGCGGGAGCAAATGAGCAGTTCTTC. It encodes CASRGLAGANEQFF.

This clone was picked up a small number of times. The chain joins TRBV19 to TRBJ2-5; 9 nucleotides line up with TRBD2. The CDR3 is made up of 14 amino acids. J lost 3 bases, V lost 7 bases, and 6 bases had no gene match. Germline-derived CDR1 and CDR2 are LNHDA and SQIVND (reference sequence). CDR3 DNA: TGTGCCAGTAATCAGGCGGGAGGGAAAGAGACCCAGTACTTC. It specifies CASNQAGGKETQYF.

The J gene is TRBJ1-2, the V gene TRBV27; D not certain. This CDR3 spans 13 amino acids. Trimming pared 6 bases from V and 4 bases from J, leaving 12 bases between. From germline, CDR1 is MNHEY and CDR2 SMNVEV (reference sequence). The CDR3: CASRTGSLYGYTF. The CDR3 region has the DNA TGTGCCAGCAGGACGGGGTCTCTCTATGGCTACACCTTC.

The chain employs TRBV18 and TRBJ2-5, with 8 bases lining up with TRBD1. V lost 5 bases to trimming and J lost 3 bases; unmatched junction nucleotides: 5. The CDR3 covers 14 residues. The germline V gene has CDR1 KGHSH and CDR2 LQKENI. The CDR3 region is CASSYLDREETQYF. CDR3 nucleotide sequence: TGTGCCAGCTCATATTTGGACAGGGAAGAGACCCAGTACTTC.